Below are 20 T cell receptor beta chains sequenced from a single sample in a study of patients with pleural tuberculosis. Each CDR3 protein is one row after TCRdb ran MiXCR on the reads. There are 45,000 to 60,000 distinct CDR3 sequences in the sample; about 7.9% occur only once, and about a sixth lies in the top ten. The receptors shown here come from a human donor with pleural tuberculosis.

This clonotype was seen a few times. The V gene is TRBV10-3, the J gene TRBJ1-1, with D maybe TRBD1 (5 bases). Germline assignment: CDR1 ENHRY and CDR2 SYGVKD. V gave up 0 bases and J gave up 6 bases, with 14 bases separating them. This CDR3 spans 15 amino acids. The CDR3 reads CAISESRQGLPEAFF. In nucleotides, the CDR3 is TGTGCCATCAGTGAGTCGCGCCAGGGTCTCCCTGAAGCTTTCTTT.

This clonotype was seen repeatedly, ten times or more. The chain employs TRBV7-8 and TRBJ1-4; TRBD1 might be the D (5 bases). V lost 1 base and J lost 10, with 7 bases in between. Germline CDR1 and CDR2: SGHVS and FQNEAQ. This CDR3 comprises 12 residues. CDR3 loop: CASSLGGGKLFF. The DNA for the CDR3 is TGTGCCAGCAGCTTAGGGGGGGGAAAACTGTTTTTT.

The rearrangement links TRBV10-3 to TRBJ1-1; perhaps TRBD1 as D (6 bases). Germline lookup yields CDR1 ENHRY and CDR2 SYGVKD. This CDR3 region has 15 residues. V lost 2 bases and J 4 bases, leaving 14 bases between the germline ends. This CDR3 reads CAISERGARGTEAFF. The DNA of the CDR3 is TGTGCCATCAGTGAGCGGGGGGCGCGGGGCACTGAAGCTTTCTTT.

The V gene is TRBV9, the J gene TRBJ1-6, with 8 bases matching TRBD1. Germline V gene lookup returns CDR1 SGDLS and CDR2 YYNGEE. Germline trimming cut 4 bases from V and 7 bases from J; bases unmatched to any gene: 7. This CDR3 has 15 amino acids. The CDR3 region has the DNA TGTGCCAGCAGCATAGAGGGACAGGCGAATTCACCCCTCCACTTT. Protein: CASSIEGQANSPLHF.

This clonotype was seen ten or more times. The chain links TRBV27 to TRBJ2-7; maybe TRBD2 (6 bases). The V and J ends lost 0 bases and 5 bases respectively, with 8 bases between them. The CDR3 sequence is 13 residues long. From germline, CDR1 is MNHEY and CDR2 SMNVEV (reference sequence). CDR3 in DNA: TGTGCCAGCAGTTTATCCGGCGGGAACGAGCAGTACTTC. Translation gives CASSLSGGNEQYF.

This clonotype was observed many times. The chain joins TRBV20-1 to TRBJ1-1, with D possibly matching TRBD1 (6 bases). V lost 1 base and J 10 bases, leaving 13 bases between the germline ends. This CDR3 contains 12 residues. Germline CDR1 reads DFQATT; CDR2 reads SNEGSKA (reference sequence). The CDR3 sequence: CSARGQGFGAFF. The CDR3 region has the DNA TGCAGTGCTAGAGGGCAGGGGTTCGGAGCTTTCTTT.

In this sample, this clonotype turned up a few times. V usage is TRBV5-4 and J usage is TRBJ2-3, with D hard to call. V was trimmed by 0 bases and J by 5 bases, leaving 10 bases between them. This CDR3 spans 14 amino acids. CDR1 SGHNT and CDR2 YYREEE come from the germline V gene (reference sequence). CDR3 nucleotides: TGTGCCAGCAGCTTGGATCCGACACTAGATACGCAGTATTTT. Residues: CASSLDPTLDTQYF.

The chain combines TRBV7-6 with TRBJ2-7; TRBD1 matches 8 bases. Unmatched junction bases numbered 4, after V lost 3 bases and J lost 6 bases. The CDR3 has 13 amino acids. Germline-derived CDR1 and CDR2 are SGHVS and FNYEAQ. In DNA form, the CDR3 reads TGTGCCAGCAGCTTGGGACAGGCGGGCGAGCAGTACTTC. It codes for CASSLGQAGEQYF.

This clonotype has a count of ten or more. The V and J genes are TRBV11-1 and TRBJ1-1; D may be TRBD1 (6 bases). V was shortened by 6 bases and J by 0 bases, with 20 bases between the two germline ends. This CDR3 is built from 17 residues. CDR1 is SGHAT, CDR2 FQDESV, per germline (reference sequence). For the CDR3, the DNA is TGTGCCAGCAGTGGGGTCCCACAGGGTAACTTGAACACTGAAGCTTTCTTT. This translates into CASSGVPQGNLNTEAFF.

This clonotype was seen at least ten times. Written as DNA, the CDR3 is TGTGCCAGCTCACCCGGACAGGGTTCCTACAATGAGCAGTTCTTC. It is translated as CASSPGQGSYNEQFF. The chain links TRBV18 to TRBJ2-1, with 8 bases matching TRBD1. The CDR3 is 15 amino acids. Germline CDR1 is KGHSH and CDR2 is LQKENI. Unmatched junction bases numbered 2, after V lost 3 bases and J lost 1 base.

This clonotype was recorded many times. The chain links TRBV11-2 to TRBJ2-1, with TRBD2 matching over 7 bases. The CDR3 is 12 amino acids. The V gene's germline CDR1 is SGHAT and CDR2 FQNNGV. V was clipped by 2 bases and J by 10 bases; unmatched bases: 2. Here the CDR3 DNA reads TGTGCCAGCAGCTTAAAGCGGGACGAGCAGTTCTTC. The encoded protein is CASSLKRDEQFF.

This chain links TRBV11-1 with TRBJ2-1; tentative D call: TRBD2 (6 bases). This CDR3 is built from 13 residues. V dropped 5 bases and J dropped 4 bases, with 9 bases sitting between them. Looked up from germline, CDR1 is SGHAT and CDR2 is FQDESV (reference sequence). The CDR3 is CASSGGLYNEQFF. CDR3 sequence (DNA): TGTGCCAGCAGCGGGGGACTTTACAATGAGCAGTTCTTC. Full variable domain (rest looked up from reference TRBV11-1 and TRBJ2-1): EAEVAQSPRYKITEKSQAVAFWCDPISGHATLYWYRQILGQGPELLVQFQDESVVDDSQLPKDRFSAERLKGVDSTLKIQPAELGDSAMYLCASSGGLYNEQFFGPGTRLTVL.

Many counts were recorded for this clonotype. This chain links TRBV6-1 with TRBJ1-1, with D unclear. Per the germline V gene, CDR1 is MNHNS and CDR2 is SASEGT. The germline V and J ends were trimmed by 2 bases and 0 bases, with 7 bases remaining between them. The CDR3 covers 14 residues. CDR3 DNA: TGTGCCAGCAGTGAACCCGGCATGAACACTGAAGCTTTCTTT. Translation: CASSEPGMNTEAFF.

This clonotype was observed many times. The chain carries TRBV20-1 and TRBJ1-1; D might be TRBD1 (6 bases). V dropped 0 bases and J dropped 5 bases, with 16 bases sitting between them. CDR1 and CDR2 (germline): DFQATT, SNEGSKA (reference sequence). The CDR3 totals 15 residues. The CDR3 DNA follows: TGCAGTGCTAGAGATCCGCTCGGAAGGGGGACTGAAGCTTTCTTT. Protein product: CSARDPLGRGTEAFF.

This clonotype was counted at least ten times. The chain uses TRBV20-1 and TRBJ1-5, with D possibly TRBD1 on 6 matching bases. The CDR3 loop spans 14 amino acids. V shed 1 base and J shed 1 base, with 8 bases lying between them. Germline values: CDR1 DFQATT, CDR2 SNEGSKA (reference sequence). This CDR3 reads CSARVGGSNQPQHF. For the CDR3, the DNA is TGCAGTGCTAGAGTAGGGGGGAGCAATCAGCCCCAGCATTTT.

This clonotype showed up many times. The chain joins TRBV5-4 to TRBJ1-3; D is unresolved. Germline CDR1 SGHNT, CDR2 YYREEE (reference sequence). The ends were cut back, 4 bases at V and 11 bases at J, with 16 bases in the middle. The CDR3 is 13 amino acids. The CDR3 here is CASSMDGLQSIYF. The CDR3 nucleotides read TGTGCCAGCAGCATGGACGGTTTACAATCCATATATTTT.

Many counts were recorded for this clonotype. The gene calls are TRBV15 and TRBJ2-1, with 7 bases that match TRBD1. The germline V gene encodes CDR1 LNHNV and CDR2 YYDKDF (reference sequence). Unmatched junction bases numbered 8, after V lost 1 base and J lost 2 bases. The CDR3 has 17 amino acids. CDR3 nucleotide sequence: TGTGCCACCAGCAGAGCGGGACAGTTAGGGCCCTACAATGAGCAGTTCTTC. It yields the protein CATSRAGQLGPYNEQFF.

This clonotype was seen a few times. V gene TRBV29-1 combines with J gene TRBJ2-3, with 7 bases that match TRBD1. This CDR3 comprises 12 residues. Losses at the gene ends were 3 bases for V and 3 bases for J; bases not matched to a gene: 0. Germline lookup yields CDR1 SQVTM and CDR2 ANQGSEA. The CDR3 nucleotides are TGCAGCGTTGACAGGGGGACAGATACGCAGTATTTT. Translated: CSVDRGTDTQYF.

This clonotype came up many times. This chain links TRBV11-2 with TRBJ2-3, with D unresolved. Germline lookup yields CDR1 SGHAT and CDR2 FQNNGV. The germline V and J ends were trimmed by 5 bases and 6 bases, with 9 bases remaining between them. CDR3 size: 12 residues. The CDR3 region has the DNA TGTGCCAGCAGCGAAAACCGGGATACGCAGTATTTT. This codes for CASSENRDTQYF. Based on the CDR3 plus reference TRBV11-2 and TRBJ2-3, the full variable domain is EAGVAQSPRYKIIEKRQSVAFWCNPISGHATLYWYQQILGQGPKLLIQFQNNGVVDDSQLPKDRFSAERLKGVDSTLKIQPAKLEDSAVYLCASSENRDTQYFGPGTRLTVL.

This clonotype was counted at least ten times. This chain connects TRBV27 to TRBJ1-3; D gene unclear. The V gene's germline CDR1 is MNHEY and CDR2 SMNVEV (reference sequence). Trimming left V 5 bases short and J 0 bases short, with 11 bases between. The CDR3 contains 15 residues. The CDR3 sequence: CASSRRGYSGNTIYF. CDR3 nucleotide sequence: TGTGCCAGCAGTAGACGGGGTTACTCTGGAAACACCATATATTTT.